This TCR beta chain stems from a study of OX40 agonist ivuxolimab in advanced cancers. About the research overall: Patients were given ivuxolimab, an antibody that agonizes OX40 (CD134). Study results and limitations: Among patients with partial responses at 0.1-3.0 mg/kg, clonal expansion was among the lowest. At 0.1 to 3.0 mg/kg, CD4+ and CD8+ blood T cells expanded clonally by week 6. Researchers report that CD8+ T cells had, on average, more expanded clones than CD4+.

The data were produced by immunoSEQ multiplex PCR, yet TCRdb's version contains in-frame clones alone and is incomplete. Of roughly 60,000 clones listed, around 83% were seen once; the top ten hold about 3%. The CDR3 contains 14 residues. Trimming removed 1 base from V and 9 bases from J, with 17 bases in between. CDR1 is SGDLS, CDR2 YYNGEE, per germline. On this clone: Its cognate antigen is unknown.

The sample here was CD4+ or CD8+ T cells sorted from blood, taken in a trial of the OX40 agonist ivuxolimab. The TCR originated in an adult with an advanced solid tumor such as melanoma, head and neck, liver or kidney cancer. This rearrangement joins TRBV9 to TRBJ2-7; D call uncertain. Here the CDR3 reads CASSVSLLATVQYF. The CDR3 nucleotides are TGTGCCAGCAGCGTAAGTCTACTGGCTACTGTGCAGTACTTC. Complete variable domain (other parts from reference TRBV9 and TRBJ2-7): DSGVTQTPKHLITATGQRVTLRCSPRSGDLSVYWYQQSLDQGLQFLIQYYNGEERAKGNILERFSAQQFPDLHSELNLSSLELGDSALYFCASSVSLLATVQYFGPGTRLTVT.